Shown below are 31 T cell receptor beta chains from a single sample sequenced in a study of blood T cell repertoires in COVID-19. TCRdb's copy holds only in-frame clones and misses some; the assay was immunoSEQ multiplex PCR. Among roughly 380,000 clones listed, around nine tenths were seen once. Material: peripheral blood. These receptors were taken from an older woman with COVID-19, enrolled during active disease.

The rearrangement joins TRBV11-2 to TRBJ1-1; D remains unclear. The germline V gene encodes CDR1 SGHAT and CDR2 FQNNGV. The length of the CDR3 is 15 residues. Trimming removed 1 base from V and 0 bases from J, with 9 bases in between. The CDR3 spells CASSLVGRVNTEAFF. The CDR3 region has the DNA TGTGCCAGCAGCTTAGTTGGGAGGGTGAACACTGAAGCTTTCTTT.

The chain has TRBV28 and TRBJ2-2; D might be TRBD1 (6 bases). V gave up 5 bases and J gave up 4 bases, with 14 bases separating them. This CDR3 contains 15 residues. The germline CDR1 and CDR2 sequences are MDHEN and SYDVKM. This CDR3 reads CASSRQGGSTGELFF. The CDR3 DNA sequence: TGTGCCAGCAGTCGTCAAGGGGGTAGCACCGGGGAGCTGTTTTTT.

CDR3 protein: CASGTPGQGDGYTF. The CDR3 DNA reads as TGTGCTAGTGGTACGCCGGGACAGGGGGATGGCTACACCTTC. The chain employs TRBV12-5 and TRBJ1-2, with TRBD1 identical over 11 bases. V lost 5 bases and J lost 6; bases outside the gene matches: 5. Germline V gene lookup returns CDR1 LGHNT and CDR2 FRNRAP. The CDR3 spans 14 residues. The full variable domain, with the rest looked up from reference TRBV12-5 and TRBJ1-2, is DARVTQTPRHKVTEMGQEVTMRCQPILGHNTVFWYRQTMMQGLELLAYFRNRAPLDDSGMPKDRFSAEMPDATLATLKIQPSEPRDSAVYFCASGTPGQGDGYTFGSGTRLTVV.

The chain couples TRBV7-3 to TRBJ1-2; TRBD1 agrees at 9 bases. This CDR3 spans 15 amino acids. V shed 1 base, J shed 3 bases, and the junction held 3 bases outside the gene matches. From germline, CDR1 is SGHTA and CDR2 FQGTGA. The CDR3 sequence is CASSLMRQGDYGYTF. For the CDR3, the DNA is TGTGCCAGCAGCTTAATGAGACAGGGGGACTATGGCTACACCTTC.

The chain uses TRBV7-8 and TRBJ2-2, with 9 bases fitting TRBD2. With 5 bases clipped from V and 1 base from J, the junction kept 8 bases outside the gene matches. Germline CDR1 SGHVS, CDR2 FQNEAQ. The length of the CDR3 is 17 residues. The CDR3 DNA is TGTGCCAGCAGCATCGGGGTTAGCGGGGGGAACACCGGGGAGCTGTTTTTT. As protein: CASSIGVSGGNTGELFF.

The chain combines TRBV5-1 with TRBJ2-5; 7 nucleotides agree with TRBD1. The V and J ends lost 3 bases and 5 bases, in that order; junction bases with no gene match: 10. The CDR3 sequence is 15 residues long. CDR1 is SGHRS and CDR2 is YFSETQ in the germline V gene. The CDR3 spells CASSYDPGQTETQYF. As DNA, the CDR3 is TGCGCCAGCAGCTACGATCCGGGACAGACGGAGACCCAGTACTTC.

The gene calls are TRBV27 and TRBJ2-1; 7 nucleotides match TRBD2. Unmatched junction bases numbered 10, after V lost 3 bases and J lost 2 bases. CDR3 length equals 17 residues. Germline loops: CDR1 MNHEY, CDR2 SMNVEV (reference sequence). The CDR3 reads CASSFRVWGGTYNEQFF. The CDR3 DNA follows: TGTGCCAGCAGTTTCAGGGTCTGGGGGGGTACCTACAATGAGCAGTTCTTC.

The chain combines TRBV5-1 with TRBJ2-1; D is unresolved. V lost 0 bases and J lost 8, with 9 bases in between. In germline, CDR1 is SGHRS, CDR2 YFSETQ. This CDR3 has 13 residues. The CDR3 DNA follows: TGCGCCAGCAGCTTGGACTCTTTCTATGAGCAGTTCTTC. Translating gives CASSLDSFYEQFF.

Comment on this clone: One junction end disagrees with the germline gene, perhaps due to a read error. The V gene is TRBV5-4, the J gene TRBJ1-1, with D perhaps TRBD1 (6 bases). Germline V gives CDR1 SGHNT, CDR2 YYREEE (reference sequence). The CDR3 sequence is 14 residues long. The CDR3, as DNA: TGTACCAGCAGCCTTTCTCTGGGGGCGCCTGACGCTTTCTTT. It specifies CTSSLSLGAPDAFF.

This clone came up many times. The chain employs TRBV5-6 and TRBJ1-2; D not resolved. This CDR3 region has 13 residues. Germline lookup yields CDR1 SGHDT and CDR2 YYEEEE. V was cut by 0 bases and J by 2 bases, with 5 bases left in between. CDR3 region: CASSLVTNYGYTF. CDR3 coding DNA: TGTGCCAGCAGCTTGGTGACAAACTATGGCTACACCTTC.

This chain links TRBV19 with TRBJ1-5; 11 bases are a match to TRBD1. The CDR3 is 15 amino acids. Germline V gives CDR1 LNHDA, CDR2 SQIVND (reference sequence). With 3 bases clipped from V and 7 bases from J, the junction kept 5 bases outside the gene matches. CDR3 sequence reads: CASSIRTGGGQPQHF. CDR3 nucleotide sequence: TGTGCCAGTAGTATCAGGACAGGGGGCGGACAGCCCCAGCATTTT. The full variable domain, in which reference TRBV19 and TRBJ1-5 provide the parts outside the CDR3, is DGGITQSPKYLFRKEGQNVTLSCEQNLNHDAMYWYRQDPGQGLRLIYYSQIVNDFQKGDIAEGYSVSREKKESFPLTVTSAQKNPTAFYLCASSIRTGGGQPQHFGDGTRLSIL.

The chain uses TRBV9 and TRBJ1-1; no definite D call. The CDR3 is 15 residues long. The V gene lost 4 bases and the J gene lost 3 bases, with 16 bases spanning the gap. The germline V gene encodes CDR1 SGDLS and CDR2 YYNGEE. The CDR3 sequence: CASSYSTRGDTEAFF. The CDR3 bases are TGTGCCAGCAGCTATTCCACCCGCGGGGACACTGAAGCTTTCTTT.

J is TRBJ2-7 and V is TRBV5-4; 8 bases are shared with TRBD1. Germline V gene data show CDR1 as SGHNT and CDR2 as YYREEE (reference sequence). J gave up 5 bases and V 4 bases, and 8 bases lay outside the gene matches. The CDR3 loop spans 14 amino acids. CDR3 in DNA: TGTGCCAGCAGCCGGACAGGGTCGACCCACGAGCAGTACTTC. It specifies CASSRTGSTHEQYF.

CDR3 sequence reads: CASSQFSALAYEQYF. CDR3 bases: TGCGCCAGCAGCCAATTCTCCGCACTAGCTTACGAGCAGTACTTC. The rearrangement joins TRBV4-1 to TRBJ2-7, with D possibly TRBD2 on 6 matching bases. CDR3 length: 15 residues. Germline CDR1 reads MGHRA; CDR2 reads YSYEKL. Trimming pared 2 bases from V and 4 bases from J, leaving 15 bases between.

The chain uses TRBV5-6 and TRBJ2-7; D is possibly TRBD2 (6 bases). V was trimmed by 0 bases and J by 3 bases, leaving 10 bases between them. Germline V CDR1 and CDR2: SGHDT, YYEEEE. CDR3 length: 14 residues. The chain's CDR3 is CASSLGLVSYEQYF. In nucleotides, the CDR3 is TGTGCCAGCAGCTTGGGACTAGTGAGCTACGAGCAGTACTTC.

This chain links TRBV5-5 with TRBJ1-1, with D hard to call. V was clipped by 5 bases and J by 1 base, with 9 bases between them. CDR1 SGHKS and CDR2 YYEKEE come from the germline V gene (reference sequence). CDR3 length: 13 amino acids. CDR3 amino acids: CASSPPRNTEAFF. Here the CDR3 DNA reads TGTGCCAGCAGTCCTCCGCGGAACACTGAAGCTTTCTTT.

This clone has a single count. The sample has other DNA sequences that encode this CDR3 too. This chain links TRBV7-3 with TRBJ2-1, with 11 positions matching TRBD2. Trimming took 2 bases from V and 6 from J; bases not matched to a gene: 0. The germline V gene has CDR1 SGHTA and CDR2 FQGTGA. This CDR3 region has 14 residues. The chain's CDR3 is CASSLGTSGNEQFF. CDR3 DNA sequence: TGTGCCAGCAGCTTAGGGACTAGCGGCAATGAGCAGTTCTTC.

J is TRBJ2-7 and V is TRBV6-5, with a possible D match to TRBD2 (6 bases). Germline-derived CDR1 and CDR2 are MNHEY and SVGAGI. Trimming cost V 6 bases and J 0 bases, with 15 bases left between them. The CDR3 runs to 15 residues. The CDR3: CASRKGPTSSYEQYF. The CDR3 bases are TGTGCCAGCAGAAAGGGCCCGACTAGCTCCTACGAGCAGTACTTC.

The chain links TRBV15 to TRBJ2-7; the D gene is possibly TRBD1 (5 bases). The CDR3 spans 13 residues. The germline gives CDR1 LNHNV, CDR2 YYDKDF (reference sequence). The V and J ends lost 4 bases and 0 bases respectively, with 7 bases between them. The CDR3 nucleotides read TGTGCCACCAGCAACGGACACTCCTACGAGCAGTACTTC. Translating gives CATSNGHSYEQYF.

The chain recombines TRBV7-3 with TRBJ1-2, with TRBD1 identical over 8 bases. The CDR3 covers 16 residues. J gave up 6 bases and V 5 bases, and 14 bases lay outside the gene matches. Germline CDR1 SGHTA, CDR2 FQGTGA. CDR3 amino acids: CASSPRQGSNLDGYTF. CDR3 in DNA: TGTGCCAGCAGCCCCCGACAGGGGAGCAACCTCGATGGCTACACCTTC.

The rearrangement uses TRBV5-1 and TRBJ1-2; D uncertain. CDR3 length: 13 amino acids. V was pared by 3 bases and J by 3 bases, with 9 bases between. Germline CDR1 is SGHRS and CDR2 is YFSETQ. The CDR3 loop is CASSSRRDYGYTF. CDR3 nucleotides: TGCGCCAGCAGCTCTAGGAGGGACTATGGCTACACCTTC.

The genes are TRBV7-9 and TRBJ1-3; the D is unclear. In germline, CDR1 is SEHNR, CDR2 FQNEAQ (reference sequence). The CDR3 runs to 15 residues. V was cut by 5 bases and J by 2 bases, with 13 bases left in between. This CDR3 reads CASSQTVNPGNTIYF. Here the CDR3 DNA reads TGTGCCAGCAGCCAGACTGTTAATCCTGGAAACACCATATATTTT.

The rearrangement uses TRBV6-5 and TRBJ1-2; 7 nucleotides align to TRBD1. CDR3 length equals 13 residues. Germline CDR1 reads MNHEY; CDR2 reads SVGAGI. Losses at the gene ends were 8 bases for V and 2 bases for J; bases not matched to a gene: 5. The CDR3 spells CASLNRGNYGYTF. The DNA of the CDR3 is TGTGCCAGCCTAAACAGGGGAAACTATGGCTACACCTTC.

The chain combines TRBV2 with TRBJ2-7, with 7 positions matching TRBD1. CDR1 is SNHLY and CDR2 is FYNNEI in the germline V gene. The CDR3 has 13 residues. J was trimmed by 3 bases and V by 6 bases; bases with no gene match: 5. CDR3 sequence reads: CASRETGIYEQYF. For the CDR3, the DNA is TGTGCCAGCAGGGAGACAGGGATCTACGAGCAGTACTTC.

This chain uses TRBV7-8 with TRBJ1-6; D is ambiguous. V was trimmed by 3 bases and J by 3 bases, leaving 9 bases between them. Germline values: CDR1 SGHVS, CDR2 FQNEAQ. The CDR3 runs to 15 residues. Written as DNA, the CDR3 is TGTGCCAGCAGCTTTACCCGGGGCTATAATTCACCCCTCCACTTT. Its protein is CASSFTRGYNSPLHF.

This clone has a single count. The chain combines TRBV25-1 with TRBJ1-5, with a weak D call TRBD1 (6 bases). This CDR3 contains 12 residues. V lost 7 bases and J 4 bases, leaving 8 bases between the germline ends. Germline CDR1 is MGHDK and CDR2 is SYGVNS. CDR3 region: CASTTGNQPQHF. The DNA for the CDR3 is TGTGCCAGCACGACAGGTAATCAGCCCCAGCATTTT.

The chain uses TRBV5-1 and TRBJ2-7; TRBD2 agrees at 7 bases. The CDR3 extends over 14 amino acids. CDR1 is SGHRS and CDR2 is YFSETQ in the germline V gene. Unmatched junction bases numbered 7, after V lost 4 bases and J lost 3 bases. The CDR3 nucleotides are TGCGCCAGCAGCGGGGAGGGTGGGAGCTACGAGCAGTACTTC. The encoded protein is CASSGEGGSYEQYF.

Written as DNA, the CDR3 is TGTGCCAGCAGCGAATCGACTAGTTACGATACGCAGTATTTT. This encodes CASSESTSYDTQYF. This chain uses TRBV7-2 with TRBJ2-3, with D tentatively TRBD2 (6 bases). Germline V CDR1 and CDR2: SGHTA, FQGNSA. The CDR3 covers 14 residues. Trimming cost V 5 bases and J 6 bases, with 15 bases left between them.

The chain has TRBV2 and TRBJ1-2; TRBD1 matches at 9 bases. The germline gives CDR1 SNHLY, CDR2 FYNNEI. Trimming removed 6 bases from V and 5 bases from J; junction bases left unmatched: 7. The CDR3 contains 14 residues. Here the CDR3 DNA reads TGTGCCAGCAGGGGGGACAGGGTTAAGTATGGCTACACCTTC. Amino acid sequence: CASRGDRVKYGYTF.

The chain recombines TRBV2 with TRBJ2-7; TRBD2 matches at 8 bases. The germline CDR1 and CDR2 sequences are SNHLY and FYNNEI. This CDR3 is 14 amino acids long. V was pared by 7 bases and J by 0 bases, with 5 bases of the junction left unmatched. CDR3 sequence: CASKSGTSSYEQYF. DNA for the CDR3: TGTGCCAGCAAATCCGGGACTAGCTCCTACGAGCAGTACTTC. Using reference TRBV2 and TRBJ2-7 for the parts outside the CDR3, the full variable domain is EPEVTQTPSHQVTQMGQEVILRCVPISNHLYFYWYRQILGQKVEFLVSFYNNEISEKSEIFDDQFSVERPDGSNFTLKIRSTKLEDSAMYFCASKSGTSSYEQYFGPGTRLTVT.

The V and J genes are TRBV9 and TRBJ1-2, with 8 bases lining up with TRBD1. The CDR3 sequence is 14 residues long. V lost 4 bases to trimming and J lost 8 bases; unmatched junction nucleotides: 10. Looked up from germline, CDR1 is SGDLS and CDR2 is YYNGEE. The CDR3 protein is CASSSYRGLSGYTF. The CDR3 DNA sequence: TGTGCCAGCAGCTCCTACAGGGGGTTGAGCGGCTACACCTTC.